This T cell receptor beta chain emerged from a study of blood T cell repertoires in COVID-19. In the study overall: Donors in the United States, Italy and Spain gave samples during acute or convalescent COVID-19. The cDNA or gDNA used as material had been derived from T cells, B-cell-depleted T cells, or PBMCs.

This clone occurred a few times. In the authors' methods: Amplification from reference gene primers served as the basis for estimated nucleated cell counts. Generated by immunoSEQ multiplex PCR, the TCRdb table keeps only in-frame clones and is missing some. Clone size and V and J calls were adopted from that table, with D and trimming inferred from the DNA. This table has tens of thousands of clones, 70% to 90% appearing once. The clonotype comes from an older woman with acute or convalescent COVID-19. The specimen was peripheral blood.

CDR3 DNA: TGTGCCAGCAGCCAAGACGTCAGGGACAGCTCTGGAAACACCATATATTTT. Its translation: CASSQDVRDSSGNTIYF. The V gene is TRBV3-1 (or the pseudogene TRBV3-2), the J gene TRBJ1-3; 7 bases are shared with TRBD1. The V and J ends lost 0 bases and 0 bases, in that order; junction bases with no gene match: 5. Germline-derived CDR1 and CDR2 are LGHDT and YNNKEL (reference sequence). The CDR3 runs 17 residues.